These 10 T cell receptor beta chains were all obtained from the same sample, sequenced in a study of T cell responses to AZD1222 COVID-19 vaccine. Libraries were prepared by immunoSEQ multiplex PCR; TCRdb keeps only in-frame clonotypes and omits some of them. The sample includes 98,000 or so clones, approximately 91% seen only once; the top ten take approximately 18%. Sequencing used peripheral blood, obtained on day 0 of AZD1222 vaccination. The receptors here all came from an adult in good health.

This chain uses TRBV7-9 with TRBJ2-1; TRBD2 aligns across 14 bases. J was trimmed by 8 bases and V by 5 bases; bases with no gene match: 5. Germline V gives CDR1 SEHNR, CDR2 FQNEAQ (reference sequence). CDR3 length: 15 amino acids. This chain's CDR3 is CASSRGTSGGYEQFF. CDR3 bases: TGTGCCAGCAGCCGCGGGACTAGCGGGGGCTATGAGCAGTTCTTC.

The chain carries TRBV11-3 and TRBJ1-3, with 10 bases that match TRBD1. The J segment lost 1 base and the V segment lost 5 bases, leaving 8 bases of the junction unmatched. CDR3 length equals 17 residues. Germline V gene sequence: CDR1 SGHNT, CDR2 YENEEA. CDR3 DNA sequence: TGTGCCAGCAGCCCGGGACAGGGGAAGAATTCTGGAAACACCATATATTTT. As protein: CASSPGQGKNSGNTIYF.

In nucleotides, the CDR3 is TGCGCCAGCAGGGACAGGGGCGGGGTATTGGCTTTCTTT. Protein: CASRDRGGVLAFF. The chain is built from TRBV5-1 and TRBJ1-1, with 9 positions matching TRBD1. There are 13 residues in the CDR3. The V gene's germline CDR1 is SGHRS and CDR2 YFSETQ. The J segment lost 11 bases and the V segment lost 5 bases, leaving 10 bases of the junction unmatched.

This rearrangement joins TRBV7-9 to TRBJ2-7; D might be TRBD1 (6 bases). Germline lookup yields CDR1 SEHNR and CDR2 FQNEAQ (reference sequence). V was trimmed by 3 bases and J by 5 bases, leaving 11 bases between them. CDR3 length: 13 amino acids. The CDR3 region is CASSFSGDDEQYF. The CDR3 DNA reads TGTGCCAGCAGCTTTTCAGGGGACGACGAGCAGTACTTC. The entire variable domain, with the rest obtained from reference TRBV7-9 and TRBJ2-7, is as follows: DTGVSQNPRHKITKRGQNVTFRCDPISEHNRLYWYRQTLGQGPEFLTYFQNEAQLEKSRLLSDRFSAERPKGSFSTLEIQRTEQGDSAMYLCASSFSGDDEQYFGPGTRLTVT.

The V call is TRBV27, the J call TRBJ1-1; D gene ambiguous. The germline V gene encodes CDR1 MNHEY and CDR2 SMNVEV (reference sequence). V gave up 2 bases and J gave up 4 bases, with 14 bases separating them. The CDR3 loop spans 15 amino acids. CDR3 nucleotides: TGTGCCAGCAGTTTAAACTATGGACCTCGCACTGAAGCTTTCTTT. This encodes CASSLNYGPRTEAFF.

In DNA, the CDR3 is TGTGCCAGCAGCCAAGGGTCTGTCGGGCGCACCTACGAGCAGTACTTC. Translation gives CASSQGSVGRTYEQYF. The chain uses TRBV4-2 and TRBJ2-7; D is undetermined. This CDR3 region has 16 residues. Germline V gene data show CDR1 as LGHNA and CDR2 as YNFKEQ. V lost 1 base to trimming and J lost 2 bases, with 15 bases between them.

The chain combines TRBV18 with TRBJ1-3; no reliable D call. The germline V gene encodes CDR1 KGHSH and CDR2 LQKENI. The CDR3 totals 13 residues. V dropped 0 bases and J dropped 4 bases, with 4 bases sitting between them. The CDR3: CASSPPGGNTIYF. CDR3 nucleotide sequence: TGTGCCAGCTCACCACCGGGGGGAAACACCATATATTTT.

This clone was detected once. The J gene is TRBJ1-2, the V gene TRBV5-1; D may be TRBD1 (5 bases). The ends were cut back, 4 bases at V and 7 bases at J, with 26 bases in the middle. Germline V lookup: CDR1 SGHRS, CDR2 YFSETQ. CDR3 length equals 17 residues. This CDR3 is CASSHDPGTPREAGYTF. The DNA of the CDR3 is TGCGCCAGCAGCCACGATCCCGGGACGCCTAGAGAGGCTGGCTACACCTTC.

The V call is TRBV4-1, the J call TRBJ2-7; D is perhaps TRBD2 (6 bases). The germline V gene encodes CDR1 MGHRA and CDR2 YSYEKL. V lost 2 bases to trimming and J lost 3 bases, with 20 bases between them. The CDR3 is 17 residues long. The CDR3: CASSQSLPRLVYYEQYF. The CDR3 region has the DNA TGCGCCAGCAGCCAATCCCTCCCCAGACTAGTTTACTACGAGCAGTACTTC.

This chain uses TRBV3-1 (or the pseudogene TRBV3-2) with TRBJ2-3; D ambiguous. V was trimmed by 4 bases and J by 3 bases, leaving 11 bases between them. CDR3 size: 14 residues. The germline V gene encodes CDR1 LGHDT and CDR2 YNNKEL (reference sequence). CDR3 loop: CASSRLVGTDTQYF. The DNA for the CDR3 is TGTGCCAGCAGCCGCCTAGTAGGAACAGATACGCAGTATTTT.